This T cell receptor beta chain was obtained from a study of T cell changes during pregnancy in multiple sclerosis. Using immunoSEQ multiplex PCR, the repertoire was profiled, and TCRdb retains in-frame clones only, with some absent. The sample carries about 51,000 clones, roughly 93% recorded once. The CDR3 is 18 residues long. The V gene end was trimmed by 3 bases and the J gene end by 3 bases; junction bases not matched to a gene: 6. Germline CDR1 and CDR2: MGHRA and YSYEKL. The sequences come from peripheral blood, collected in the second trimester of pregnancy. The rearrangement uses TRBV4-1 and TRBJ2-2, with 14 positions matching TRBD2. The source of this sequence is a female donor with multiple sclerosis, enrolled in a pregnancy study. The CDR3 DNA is TGCGCCAGCAGCCACGGGACTAGCGGGAGTGAGTACACCGGGGAGCTGTTTTTT. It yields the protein CASSHGTSGSEYTGELFF.